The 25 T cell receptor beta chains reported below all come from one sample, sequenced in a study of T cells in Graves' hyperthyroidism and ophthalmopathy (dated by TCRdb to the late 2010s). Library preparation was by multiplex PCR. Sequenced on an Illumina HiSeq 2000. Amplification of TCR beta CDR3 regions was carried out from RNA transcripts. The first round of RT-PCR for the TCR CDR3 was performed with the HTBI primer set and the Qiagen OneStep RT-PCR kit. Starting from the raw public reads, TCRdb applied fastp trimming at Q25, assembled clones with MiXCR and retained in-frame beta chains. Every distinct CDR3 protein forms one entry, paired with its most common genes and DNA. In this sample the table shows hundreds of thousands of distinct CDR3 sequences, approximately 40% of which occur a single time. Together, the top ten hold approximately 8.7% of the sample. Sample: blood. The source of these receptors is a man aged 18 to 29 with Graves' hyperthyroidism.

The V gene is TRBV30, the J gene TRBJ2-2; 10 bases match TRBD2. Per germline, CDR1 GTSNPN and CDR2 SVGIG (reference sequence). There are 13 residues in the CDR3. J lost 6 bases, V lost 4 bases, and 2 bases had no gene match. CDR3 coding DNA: TGTGCCTGGATAGCGGGAGGTGCCGGGGAGCTGTTTTTT. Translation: CAWIAGGAGELFF.

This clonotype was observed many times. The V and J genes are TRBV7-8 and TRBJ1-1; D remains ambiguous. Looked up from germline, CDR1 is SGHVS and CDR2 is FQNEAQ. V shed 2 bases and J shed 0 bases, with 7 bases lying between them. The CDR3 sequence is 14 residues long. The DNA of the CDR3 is TGTGCCAGCAGCTTAATTAGGCTGAACACTGAAGCTTTCTTT. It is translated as CASSLIRLNTEAFF.

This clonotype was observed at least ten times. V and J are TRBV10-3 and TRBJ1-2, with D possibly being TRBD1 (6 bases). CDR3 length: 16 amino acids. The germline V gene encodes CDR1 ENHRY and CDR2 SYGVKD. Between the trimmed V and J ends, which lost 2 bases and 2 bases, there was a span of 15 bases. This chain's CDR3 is CAISETIQGLNYGYTF. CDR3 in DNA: TGTGCCATCAGTGAGACCATACAGGGTTTGAACTATGGCTACACCTTC.

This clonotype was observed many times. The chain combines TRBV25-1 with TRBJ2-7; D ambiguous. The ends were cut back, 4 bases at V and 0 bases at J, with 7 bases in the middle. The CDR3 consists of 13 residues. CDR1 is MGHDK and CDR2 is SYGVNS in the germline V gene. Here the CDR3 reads CASSGASSYEQYF. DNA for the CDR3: TGTGCCAGCAGTGGGGCCAGCTCCTACGAGCAGTACTTC.

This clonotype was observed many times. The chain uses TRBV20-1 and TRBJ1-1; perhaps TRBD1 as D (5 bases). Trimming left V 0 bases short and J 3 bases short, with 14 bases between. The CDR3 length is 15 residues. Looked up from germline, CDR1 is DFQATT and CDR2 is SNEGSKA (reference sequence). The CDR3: CSARDPWGEYTEAFF. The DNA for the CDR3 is TGCAGTGCTAGAGACCCGTGGGGCGAGTACACTGAAGCTTTCTTT.

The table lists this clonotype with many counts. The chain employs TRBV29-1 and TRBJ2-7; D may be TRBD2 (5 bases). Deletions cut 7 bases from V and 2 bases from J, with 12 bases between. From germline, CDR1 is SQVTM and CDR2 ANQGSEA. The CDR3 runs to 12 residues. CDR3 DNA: TGCAGCGCGACGGACGGGACCTACGAGCAGTACTTC. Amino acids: CSATDGTYEQYF.

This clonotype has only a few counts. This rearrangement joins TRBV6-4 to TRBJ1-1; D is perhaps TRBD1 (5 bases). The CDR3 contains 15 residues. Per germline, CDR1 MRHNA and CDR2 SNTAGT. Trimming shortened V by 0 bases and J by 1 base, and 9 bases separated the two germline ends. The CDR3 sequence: CASSDSAGSNTEAFF. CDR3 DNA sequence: TGTGCCAGCAGTGACTCGGCAGGGTCGAACACTGAAGCTTTCTTT.

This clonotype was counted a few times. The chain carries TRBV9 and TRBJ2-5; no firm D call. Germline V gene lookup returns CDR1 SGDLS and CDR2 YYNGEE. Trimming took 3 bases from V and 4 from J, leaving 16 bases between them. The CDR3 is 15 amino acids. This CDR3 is CASSGSLGVGETQYF. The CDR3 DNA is TGTGCCAGCAGCGGATCACTTGGGGTTGGAGAGACCCAGTACTTC.

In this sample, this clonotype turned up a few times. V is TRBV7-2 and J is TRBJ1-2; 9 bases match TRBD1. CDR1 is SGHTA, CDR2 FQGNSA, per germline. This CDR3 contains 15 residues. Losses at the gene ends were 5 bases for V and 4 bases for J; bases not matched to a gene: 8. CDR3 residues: CASSLWTGATYGYTF. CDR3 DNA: TGTGCCAGCAGCCTATGGACAGGGGCGACCTATGGCTACACCTTC.

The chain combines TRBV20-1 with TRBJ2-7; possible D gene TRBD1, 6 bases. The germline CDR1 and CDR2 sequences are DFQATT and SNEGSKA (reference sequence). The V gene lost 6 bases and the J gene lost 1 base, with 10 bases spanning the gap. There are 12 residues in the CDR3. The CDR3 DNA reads TGCAGTGCGGCGACAGGATCCTACGAGCAGTACTTC. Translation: CSAATGSYEQYF.

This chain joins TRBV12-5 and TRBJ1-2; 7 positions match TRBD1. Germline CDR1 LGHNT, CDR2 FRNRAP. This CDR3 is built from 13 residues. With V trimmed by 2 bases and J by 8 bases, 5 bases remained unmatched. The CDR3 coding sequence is TGTGCTAGTGGTTTGAATAGGGGGCCCGGCTACACCTTC. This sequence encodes CASGLNRGPGYTF.

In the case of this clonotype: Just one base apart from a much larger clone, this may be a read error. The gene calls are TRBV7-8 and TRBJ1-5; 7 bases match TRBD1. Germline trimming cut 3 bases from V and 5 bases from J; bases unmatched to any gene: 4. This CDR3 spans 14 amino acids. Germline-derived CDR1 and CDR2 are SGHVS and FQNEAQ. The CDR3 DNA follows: TGTGCCAGCAGCTTTGGACAGGTTGATCAGCCCCAGCATTTT. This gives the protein CASSFGQVDQPQHF.

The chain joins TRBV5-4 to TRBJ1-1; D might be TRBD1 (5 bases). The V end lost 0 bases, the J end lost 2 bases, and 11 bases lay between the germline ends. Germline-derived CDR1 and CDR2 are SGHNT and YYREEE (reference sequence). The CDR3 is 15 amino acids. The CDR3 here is CASSLGYGTNTEAFF. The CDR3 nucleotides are TGTGCCAGCAGCTTGGGGTACGGGACCAACACTGAAGCTTTCTTT.

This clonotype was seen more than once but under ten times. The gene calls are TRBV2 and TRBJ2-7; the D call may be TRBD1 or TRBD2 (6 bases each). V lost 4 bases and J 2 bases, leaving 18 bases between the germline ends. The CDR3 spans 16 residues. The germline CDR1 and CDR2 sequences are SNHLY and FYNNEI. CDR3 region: CASSVLPGAGPYEQYF. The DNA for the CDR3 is TGTGCCAGCAGTGTCCTCCCGGGGGCGGGCCCCTACGAGCAGTACTTC.

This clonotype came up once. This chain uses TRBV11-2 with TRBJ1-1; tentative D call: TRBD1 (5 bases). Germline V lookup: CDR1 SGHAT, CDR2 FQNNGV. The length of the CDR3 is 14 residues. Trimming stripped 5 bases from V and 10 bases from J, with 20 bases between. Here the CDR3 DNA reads TGTGCCAGCAGCCGCCAGGGATTTTCCTCTGGAGCTTTCTTT. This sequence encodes CASSRQGFSSGAFF.

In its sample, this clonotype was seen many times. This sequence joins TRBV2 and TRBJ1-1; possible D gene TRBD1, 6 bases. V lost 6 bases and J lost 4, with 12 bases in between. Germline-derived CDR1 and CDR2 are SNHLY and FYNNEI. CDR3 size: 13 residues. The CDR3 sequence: CASRMQGSTEAFF. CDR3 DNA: TGTGCCAGCAGGATGCAGGGGAGCACTGAAGCTTTCTTT.

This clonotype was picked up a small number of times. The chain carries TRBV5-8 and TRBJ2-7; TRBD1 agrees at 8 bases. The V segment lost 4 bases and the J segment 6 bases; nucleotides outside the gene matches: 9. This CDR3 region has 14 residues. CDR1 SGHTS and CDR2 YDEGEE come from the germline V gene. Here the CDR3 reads CASSQRQGSSEQYF. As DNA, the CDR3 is TGTGCCAGCAGCCAACGACAGGGGTCGAGCGAGCAGTACTTC.

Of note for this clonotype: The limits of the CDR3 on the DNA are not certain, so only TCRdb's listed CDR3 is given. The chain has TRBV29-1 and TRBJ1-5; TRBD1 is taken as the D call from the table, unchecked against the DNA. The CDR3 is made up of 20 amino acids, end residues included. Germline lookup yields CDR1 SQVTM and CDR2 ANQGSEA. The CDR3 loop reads CSVELNTEAFFGQTGGPQHF.

This CDR3 reads CASSSPGQRSYGYTF. In DNA form, the CDR3 reads TGTGCCAGCAGCTCACCTGGACAGAGATCTTATGGCTACACCTTC. The V gene is TRBV7-9, the J gene TRBJ1-2; the D gene is possibly TRBD1 (6 bases). CDR3 length: 15 amino acids. Germline loops: CDR1 SEHNR, CDR2 FQNEAQ (reference sequence). V lost 4 bases to trimming and J lost 5 bases, with 17 bases between them. Filled out from reference TRBV7-9 and TRBJ1-2, the complete variable domain reads DTGVSQNPRHKITKRGQNVTFRCDPISEHNRLYWYRQTLGQGPEFLTYFQNEAQLEKSRLLSDRFSAERPKGSFSTLEIQRTEQGDSAMYLCASSSPGQRSYGYTFGSGTRLTVV.

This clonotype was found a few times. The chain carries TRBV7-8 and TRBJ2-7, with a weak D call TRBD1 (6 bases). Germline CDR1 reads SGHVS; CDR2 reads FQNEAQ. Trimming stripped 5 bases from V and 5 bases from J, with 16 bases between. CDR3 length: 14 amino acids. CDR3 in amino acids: CASSTRRPGDEQYF. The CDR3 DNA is TGTGCCAGCAGCACCCGACGGCCAGGGGACGAGCAGTACTTC.

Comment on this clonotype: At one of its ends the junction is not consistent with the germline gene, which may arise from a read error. CDR3 bases: TGTGCCAGCAGAACACCCCAGGGGCCCACTGAAGCTTTCTTT. As protein: CASRTPQGPTEAFF. The chain couples TRBV29-1 to TRBJ1-1; D might be TRBD1 (6 bases). The CDR3 spans 14 residues. CDR1 and CDR2 (germline): SQVTM, ANQGSEA.

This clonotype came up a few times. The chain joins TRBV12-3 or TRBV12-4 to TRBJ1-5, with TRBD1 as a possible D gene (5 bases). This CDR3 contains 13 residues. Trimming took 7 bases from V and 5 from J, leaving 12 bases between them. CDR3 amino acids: CASKAGSYQPQHF. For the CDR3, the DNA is TGTGCCAGCAAGGCAGGGTCTTATCAGCCCCAGCATTTT.

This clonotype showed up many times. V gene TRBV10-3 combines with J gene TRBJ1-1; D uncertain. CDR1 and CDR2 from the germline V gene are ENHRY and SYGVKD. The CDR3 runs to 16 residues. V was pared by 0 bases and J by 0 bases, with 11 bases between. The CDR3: CAISESVGGVNTEAFF. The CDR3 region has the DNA TGTGCCATCAGTGAGTCGGTTGGCGGGGTGAACACTGAAGCTTTCTTT.

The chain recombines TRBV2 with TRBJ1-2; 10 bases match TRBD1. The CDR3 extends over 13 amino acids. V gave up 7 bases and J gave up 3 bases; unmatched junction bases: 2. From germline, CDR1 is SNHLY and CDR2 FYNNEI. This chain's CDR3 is CASTGQGDYGYTF. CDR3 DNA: TGTGCCAGCACAGGACAGGGGGACTATGGCTACACCTTC.

CDR3 residues: CASSPVRERPQHF. For the CDR3, the DNA is TGTGCCAGCTCACCGGTCAGGGAGCGGCCCCAGCATTTT. The J gene is TRBJ1-5, the V gene TRBV19, with D possibly being TRBD1 (5 bases). Trimming stripped 9 bases from V and 9 bases from J, with 18 bases between. The CDR3 covers 13 residues. Germline CDR1 is LNHDA and CDR2 is SQIVND (reference sequence).